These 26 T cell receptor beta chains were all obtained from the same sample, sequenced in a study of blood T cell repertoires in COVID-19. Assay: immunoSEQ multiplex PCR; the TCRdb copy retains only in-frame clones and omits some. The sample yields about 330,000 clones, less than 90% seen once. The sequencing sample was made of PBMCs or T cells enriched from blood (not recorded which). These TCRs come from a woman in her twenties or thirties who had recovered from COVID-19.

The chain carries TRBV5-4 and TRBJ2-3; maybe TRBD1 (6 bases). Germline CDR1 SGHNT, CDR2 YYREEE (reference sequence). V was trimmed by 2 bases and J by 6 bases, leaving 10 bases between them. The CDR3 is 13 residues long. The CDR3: CASSLSRGDTQYF. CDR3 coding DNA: TGTGCCAGCAGCTTATCCAGGGGCGATACGCAGTATTTT. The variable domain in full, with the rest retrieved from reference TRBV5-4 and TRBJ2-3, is ETGVTQSPTHLIKTRGQQVTLRCSSQSGHNTVSWYQQALGQGPQFIFQYYREEENGRGNFPPRFSGLQFPNYSSELNVNALELDDSALYLCASSLSRGDTQYFGPGTRLTVL.

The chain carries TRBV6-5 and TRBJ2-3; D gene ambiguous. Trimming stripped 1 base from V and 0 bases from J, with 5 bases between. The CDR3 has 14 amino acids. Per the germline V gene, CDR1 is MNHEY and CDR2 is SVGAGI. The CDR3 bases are TGTGCCAGCAGTTACTACATTAGCACAGATACGCAGTATTTT. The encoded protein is CASSYYISTDTQYF.

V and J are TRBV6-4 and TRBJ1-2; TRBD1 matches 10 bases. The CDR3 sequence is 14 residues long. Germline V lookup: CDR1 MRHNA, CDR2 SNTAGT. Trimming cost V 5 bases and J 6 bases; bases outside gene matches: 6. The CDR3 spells CASSPDRGSHGYTF. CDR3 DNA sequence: TGTGCCAGCAGTCCGGACAGGGGGAGTCATGGCTACACCTTC.

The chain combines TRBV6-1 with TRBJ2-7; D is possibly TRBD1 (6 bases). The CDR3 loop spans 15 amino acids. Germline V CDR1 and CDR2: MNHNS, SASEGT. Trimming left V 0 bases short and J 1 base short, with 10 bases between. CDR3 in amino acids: CASSEAGTPSYEQYF. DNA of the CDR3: TGTGCCAGCAGTGAAGCCGGGACACCTTCCTACGAGCAGTACTTC.

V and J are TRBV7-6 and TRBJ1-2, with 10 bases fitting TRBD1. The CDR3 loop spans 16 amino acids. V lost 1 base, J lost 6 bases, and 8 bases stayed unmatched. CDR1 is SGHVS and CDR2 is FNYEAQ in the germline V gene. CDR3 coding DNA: TGTGCCAGCAGCTTAGTTTCGGGACAGGGGAAAAATGGCTACACCTTC. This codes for CASSLVSGQGKNGYTF. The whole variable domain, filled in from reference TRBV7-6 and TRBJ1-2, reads GAGVSQSPRYKVTKRGQDVALRCDPISGHVSLYWYRQALGQGPEFLTYFNYEAQQDKSGLPNDRFSAERPEGSISTLTIQRTEQRDSAMYRCASSLVSGQGKNGYTFGSGTRLTVV.

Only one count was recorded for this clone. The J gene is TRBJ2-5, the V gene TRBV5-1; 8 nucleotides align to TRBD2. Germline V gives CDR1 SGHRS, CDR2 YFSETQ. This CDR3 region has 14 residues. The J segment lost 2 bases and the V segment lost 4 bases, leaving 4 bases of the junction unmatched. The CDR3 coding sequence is TGCGCCAGCAGCGGCACTAGCGGACAAGAGACCCAGTACTTC. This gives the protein CASSGTSGQETQYF.

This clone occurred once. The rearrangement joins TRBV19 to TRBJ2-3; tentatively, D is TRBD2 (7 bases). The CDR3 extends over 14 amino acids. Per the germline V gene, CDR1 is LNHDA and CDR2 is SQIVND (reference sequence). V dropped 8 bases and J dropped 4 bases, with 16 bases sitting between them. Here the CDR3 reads CASSGGAGADTQYF. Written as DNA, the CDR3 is TGTGCCAGTTCTGGGGGGGCGGGCGCAGATACGCAGTATTTT.

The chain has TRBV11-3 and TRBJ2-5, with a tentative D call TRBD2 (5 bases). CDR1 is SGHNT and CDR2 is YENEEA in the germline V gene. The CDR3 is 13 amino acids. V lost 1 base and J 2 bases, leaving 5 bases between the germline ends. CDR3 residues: CASSLGGQETQYF. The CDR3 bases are TGTGCCAGCAGCTTAGGCGGGCAAGAGACCCAGTACTTC.

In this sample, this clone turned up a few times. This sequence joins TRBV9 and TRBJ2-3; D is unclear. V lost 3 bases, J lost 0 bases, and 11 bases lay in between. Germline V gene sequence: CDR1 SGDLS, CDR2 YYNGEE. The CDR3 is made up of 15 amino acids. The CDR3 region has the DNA TGTGCCAGCAGCGCCGAGGTTGCTAGCACAGATACGCAGTATTTT. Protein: CASSAEVASTDTQYF.

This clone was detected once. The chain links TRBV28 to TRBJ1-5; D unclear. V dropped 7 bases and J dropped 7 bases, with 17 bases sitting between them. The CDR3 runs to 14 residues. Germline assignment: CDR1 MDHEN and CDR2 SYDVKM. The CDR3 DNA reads TGTGCCAGCACCCTAGACCAGCTCGGCCAGCCCCAGCATTTT. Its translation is CASTLDQLGQPQHF.

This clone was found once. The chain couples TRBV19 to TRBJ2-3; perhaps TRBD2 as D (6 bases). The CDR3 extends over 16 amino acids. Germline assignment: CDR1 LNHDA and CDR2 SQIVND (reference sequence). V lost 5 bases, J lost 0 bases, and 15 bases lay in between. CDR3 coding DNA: TGTGCCAGTAGTCCCATGGCGGGGTCTAGCACAGATACGCAGTATTTT. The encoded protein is CASSPMAGSSTDTQYF.

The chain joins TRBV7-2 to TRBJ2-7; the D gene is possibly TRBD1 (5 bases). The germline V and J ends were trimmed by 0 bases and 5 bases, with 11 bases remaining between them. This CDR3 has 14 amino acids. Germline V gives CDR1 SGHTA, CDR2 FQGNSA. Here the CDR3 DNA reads TGTGCCAGCAGCTTAGCAGGGGCGCTGGACGAGCAGTACTTC. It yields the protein CASSLAGALDEQYF.

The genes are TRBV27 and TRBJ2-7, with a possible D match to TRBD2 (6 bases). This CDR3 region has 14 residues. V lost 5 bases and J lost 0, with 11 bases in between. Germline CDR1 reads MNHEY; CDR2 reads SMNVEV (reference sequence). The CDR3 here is CASSAGPYSYEQYF. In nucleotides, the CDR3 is TGTGCCAGCAGTGCGGGGCCTTACTCCTACGAGCAGTACTTC.

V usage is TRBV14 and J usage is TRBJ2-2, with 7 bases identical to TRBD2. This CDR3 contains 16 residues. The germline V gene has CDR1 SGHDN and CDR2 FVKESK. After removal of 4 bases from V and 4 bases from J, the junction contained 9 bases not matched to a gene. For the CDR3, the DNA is TGTGCCAGCAGCCGCGTAGGACTAGAGCGCACCGGGGAGCTGTTTTTT. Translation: CASSRVGLERTGELFF.

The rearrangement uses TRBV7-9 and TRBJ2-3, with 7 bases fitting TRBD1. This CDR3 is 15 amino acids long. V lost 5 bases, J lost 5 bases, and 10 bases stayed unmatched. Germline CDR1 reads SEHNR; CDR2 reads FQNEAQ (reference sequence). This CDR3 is CASSPYRGEGDTQYF. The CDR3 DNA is TGTGCCAGCAGCCCGTACAGGGGCGAGGGAGATACGCAGTATTTT.

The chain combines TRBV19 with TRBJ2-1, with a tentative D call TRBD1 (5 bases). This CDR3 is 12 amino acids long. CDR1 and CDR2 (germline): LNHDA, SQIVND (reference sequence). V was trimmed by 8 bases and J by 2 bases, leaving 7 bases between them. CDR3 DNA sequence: TGTGCCAGTGGACACGCCTACAATGAGCAGTTCTTC. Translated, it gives CASGHAYNEQFF.

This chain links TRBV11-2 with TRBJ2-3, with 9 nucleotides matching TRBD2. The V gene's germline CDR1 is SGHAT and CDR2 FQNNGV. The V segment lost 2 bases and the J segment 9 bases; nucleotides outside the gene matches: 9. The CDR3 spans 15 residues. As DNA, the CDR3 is TGTGCCAGCAGCTTATCTAGCGGGGCGTCGGACACGCAGTATTTT. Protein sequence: CASSLSSGASDTQYF.

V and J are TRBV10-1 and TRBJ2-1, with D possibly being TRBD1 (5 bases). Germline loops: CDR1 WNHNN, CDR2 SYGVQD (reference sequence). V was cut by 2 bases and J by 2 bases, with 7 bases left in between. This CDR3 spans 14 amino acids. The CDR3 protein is CASSEAGPYNEQFF. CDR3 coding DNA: TGCGCCAGCAGTGAGGCAGGGCCCTACAATGAGCAGTTCTTC.

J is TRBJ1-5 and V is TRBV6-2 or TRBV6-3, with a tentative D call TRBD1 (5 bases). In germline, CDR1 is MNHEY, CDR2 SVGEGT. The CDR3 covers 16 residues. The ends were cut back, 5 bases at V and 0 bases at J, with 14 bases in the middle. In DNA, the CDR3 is TGTGCCAGCAGTAAGGGGCAGGGTGGTAGCAATCAGCCCCAGCATTTT. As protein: CASSKGQGGSNQPQHF.

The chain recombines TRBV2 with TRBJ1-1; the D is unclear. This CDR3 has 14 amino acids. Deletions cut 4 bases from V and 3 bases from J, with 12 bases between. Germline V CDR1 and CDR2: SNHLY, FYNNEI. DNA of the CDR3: TGTGCCAGCAGTGTTTTGACACGCGACACTGAAGCTTTCTTT. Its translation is CASSVLTRDTEAFF.

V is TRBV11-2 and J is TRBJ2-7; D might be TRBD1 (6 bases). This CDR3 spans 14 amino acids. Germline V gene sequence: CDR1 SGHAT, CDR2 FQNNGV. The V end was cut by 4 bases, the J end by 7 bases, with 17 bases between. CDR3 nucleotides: TGTGCCAGCAGCTCCCCTTGGCCTGGACAGGAGCAGTACTTC. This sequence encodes CASSSPWPGQEQYF.

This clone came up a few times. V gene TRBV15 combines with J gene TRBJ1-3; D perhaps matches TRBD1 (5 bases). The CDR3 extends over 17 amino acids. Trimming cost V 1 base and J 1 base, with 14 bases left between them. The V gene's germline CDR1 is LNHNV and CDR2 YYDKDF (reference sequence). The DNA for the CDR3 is TGTGCCACCAGCAGAGTCCCAGGGATTGATTCTGGAAACACCATATATTTT. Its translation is CATSRVPGIDSGNTIYF.

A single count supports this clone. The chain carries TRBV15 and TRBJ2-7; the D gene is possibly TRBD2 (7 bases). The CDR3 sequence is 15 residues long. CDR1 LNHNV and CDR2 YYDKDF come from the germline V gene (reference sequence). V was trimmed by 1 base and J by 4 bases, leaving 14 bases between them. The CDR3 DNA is TGTGCCACCAGCAGAGTTCGGGGGGCGAATTACGAGCAGTACTTC. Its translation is CATSRVRGANYEQYF.

CDR3 residues: CASSEGGTGKKLFF. CDR3 nucleotides: TGTGCCAGCAGCGAAGGGGGGACAGGGAAAAAACTGTTTTTT. The chain links TRBV9 to TRBJ1-4, with TRBD1 identical over 9 bases. The CDR3 runs to 14 residues. The V segment lost 3 bases and the J segment 9 bases; nucleotides outside the gene matches: 6. In germline, CDR1 is SGDLS, CDR2 YYNGEE.

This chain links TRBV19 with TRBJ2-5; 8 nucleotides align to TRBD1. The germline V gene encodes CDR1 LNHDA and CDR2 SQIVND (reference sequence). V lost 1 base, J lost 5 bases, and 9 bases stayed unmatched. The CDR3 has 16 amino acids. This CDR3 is CASSIVGTGAWETQYF. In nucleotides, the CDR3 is TGTGCCAGTAGTATAGTAGGGACAGGAGCCTGGGAGACCCAGTACTTC. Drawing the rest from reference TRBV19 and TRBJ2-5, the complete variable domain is DGGITQSPKYLFRKEGQNVTLSCEQNLNHDAMYWYRQDPGQGLRLIYYSQIVNDFQKGDIAEGYSVSREKKESFPLTVTSAQKNPTAFYLCASSIVGTGAWETQYFGPGTRLLVL.

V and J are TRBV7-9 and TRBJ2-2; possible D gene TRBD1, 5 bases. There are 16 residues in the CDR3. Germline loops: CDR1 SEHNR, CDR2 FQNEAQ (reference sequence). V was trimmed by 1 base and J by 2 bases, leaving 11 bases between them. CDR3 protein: CASSLEGANNTGELFF. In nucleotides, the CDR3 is TGTGCCAGCAGCTTAGAAGGGGCGAATAACACCGGGGAGCTGTTTTTT.